Below, 22 T cell receptor beta chains from the same sample are listed, as sequenced in a study of Ad26.COV2.S vaccination and SARS-CoV-2 variants. TCRdb keeps only in-frame clones here, not all; method: immunoSEQ multiplex PCR. This table holds about 680,000 clones, 89% found once. Regarding treatment: some 20 received Ad26.COV2.S at low or high dose, single or two shots; about 5 received placebo; per-sample allocation not given. The samples were gathered on day 63 after the first injection of vaccine or placebo. The sequencing here drew on peripheral blood, taken in a trial of Ad26.COV2.S vaccine versus placebo. The source is a person between 18 and 65 years old who received the Ad26.COV2.S COVID-19 vaccine or a placebo.

This clone has a single count. V is TRBV21-1 and J is TRBJ2-1; TRBD1, the table's D call, lacks a check against the DNA. TRBV21-1 is annotated as a pseudogene. The CDR3 length is 15 residues. CDR3 DNA sequence: TGTGCCAGCAGCAGCCGGACAGGGTTAAACAATGAGCAGTTCTTC. Translating gives CASSSRTGLNNEQFF.

The DNA of the CDR3 is TGCAGCGAGACAGGGCCTATATCTAACTATGGCTACACCTTC. It specifies CSETGPISNYGYTF. The chain joins TRBV29-1 to TRBJ1-2, with TRBD1 matching over 7 bases. V dropped 7 bases and J dropped 0; count of bases not matched to a gene: 8. The CDR3 totals 14 residues. Germline loops: CDR1 SQVTM, CDR2 ANQGSEA. Combining the CDR3 with reference TRBV29-1 and TRBJ1-2 gives the whole variable domain SAVISQKPSRDICQRGTSLTIQCQVDSQVTMMFWYRQQPGQSLTLIATANQGSEATYESGFVIDKFPISRPNLTFSTLTVSNMSPEDSSIYLCSETGPISNYGYTFGSGTRLTVV.

The V gene is TRBV3-1 (or the pseudogene TRBV3-2), the J gene TRBJ2-3, with D perhaps assigned TRBD1 or TRBD2 (5 bases each). Germline V gene sequence: CDR1 LGHDT, CDR2 YNNKEL (reference sequence). CDR3 length equals 15 residues. V lost 3 bases and J lost 6, with 16 bases in between. The CDR3 is CASSHGTYLGDTQYF. CDR3 DNA: TGTGCCAGCAGCCACGGGACCTACCTGGGGGATACGCAGTATTTT.

The chain links TRBV11-3 to TRBJ2-5; possibly TRBD1 or TRBD2 for D (5 bases each). Germline CDR1 and CDR2: SGHNT and YENEEA. Trimming removed 0 bases at V and 4 bases at J, with 12 bases between. This CDR3 has 15 residues. The CDR3: CASSLDGGFGETQYF. The CDR3 nucleotides read TGTGCCAGCAGCTTAGATGGGGGTTTTGGAGAGACCCAGTACTTC.

The rearrangement joins TRBV11-2 to TRBJ2-2, with D perhaps matching TRBD1 (6 bases). Trimming took 9 bases from V and 4 from J, leaving 21 bases between them. The V gene's germline CDR1 is SGHAT and CDR2 FQNNGV. The CDR3 is 16 residues long. The CDR3, as DNA: TGTGCCAGTACAAATCCGGGGACACAAGGCACCGGGGAGCTGTTTTTT. Protein: CASTNPGTQGTGELFF.

The V call is TRBV5-1, the J call TRBJ2-1; 10 bases map to TRBD1. The J segment lost 12 bases and the V segment lost 4 bases, leaving 4 bases of the junction unmatched. This CDR3 contains 12 residues. From germline, CDR1 is SGHRS and CDR2 YFSETQ. In DNA form, the CDR3 reads TGCGCCAGCAGCGCGACAGGGGGCGGGCAGTTCTTC. It specifies CASSATGGGQFF.

The rearrangement links TRBV29-1 to TRBJ2-1, with D unresolved. The CDR3 has 12 amino acids. Trimming removed 3 bases at V and 4 bases at J, with 7 bases between. Germline V CDR1 and CDR2: SQVTM, ANQGSEA. The CDR3, as DNA: TGCAGCGTTGATGCCGCTTACAATGAGCAGTTCTTC. It is translated as CSVDAAYNEQFF.

The chain couples TRBV30 to TRBJ1-3; D uncertain. CDR3 length equals 15 residues. V was trimmed by 5 bases and J by 0 bases, leaving 14 bases between them. Looked up from germline, CDR1 is GTSNPN and CDR2 is SVGIG (reference sequence). In DNA, the CDR3 is TGTGCCTGGGGGCTAGGGCCGGGCTCTGGAAACACCATATATTTT. This gives the protein CAWGLGPGSGNTIYF.

About this clone itself: Other DNA sequences in this sample translate to the same CDR3. The rearrangement links TRBV7-2 to TRBJ1-5; TRBD1 agrees at 7 bases. This CDR3 spans 13 amino acids. Germline loops: CDR1 SGHTA, CDR2 FQGNSA. V lost 5 bases and J lost 7; bases outside the gene matches: 5. CDR3 sequence (DNA): TGTGCCAGCAGCATAAGGGGGCAACAGCCCCAGCATTTT. As protein: CASSIRGQQPQHF.

J is TRBJ1-2 and V is TRBV29-1; unclear D gene. The CDR3 is 13 amino acids. V lost 4 bases to trimming and J lost 2 bases, with 11 bases between them. Germline-derived CDR1 and CDR2 are SQVTM and ANQGSEA. The CDR3 region has the DNA TGCAGCGTTGTCCCGGAGGCAAACTATGGCTACACCTTC. Protein product: CSVVPEANYGYTF. Variable domain in full (rest from reference TRBV29-1 and TRBJ1-2): SAVISQKPSRDICQRGTSLTIQCQVDSQVTMMFWYRQQPGQSLTLIATANQGSEATYESGFVIDKFPISRPNLTFSTLTVSNMSPEDSSIYLCSVVPEANYGYTFGSGTRLTVV.

The rearrangement uses TRBV10-3 and TRBJ1-2; D is unresolved. CDR3 length: 12 residues. V was pared by 0 bases and J by 3 bases, with 2 bases between. The germline gives CDR1 ENHRY, CDR2 SYGVKD. As DNA, the CDR3 is TGTGCCATCAGTGAGTCAGACTATGGCTACACCTTC. Translating it yields CAISESDYGYTF.

V is TRBV19 and J is TRBJ2-5, with 15 bases identical to TRBD2. The germline V gene has CDR1 LNHDA and CDR2 SQIVND (reference sequence). The junction had 8 bases not matched to a gene; V was cut back by 4 bases and J by 5 bases. The CDR3 sequence is 17 residues long. The CDR3 bases are TGTGCCAGTAGTAAGAGGACTAGCGGGGGGGCCGGGGAGACCCAGTACTTC. Translating gives CASSKRTSGGAGETQYF. Together with reference TRBV19 and TRBJ2-5, the CDR3 gives the full variable domain: DGGITQSPKYLFRKEGQNVTLSCEQNLNHDAMYWYRQDPGQGLRLIYYSQIVNDFQKGDIAEGYSVSREKKESFPLTVTSAQKNPTAFYLCASSKRTSGGAGETQYFGPGTRLLVL.

The V call is TRBV3-1 (or the pseudogene TRBV3-2), the J call TRBJ1-5; D unclear. The germline V gene has CDR1 LGHDT and CDR2 YNNKEL (reference sequence). The CDR3 sequence is 14 residues long. The germline V and J ends were trimmed by 0 bases and 10 bases, with 13 bases remaining between them. The CDR3 bases are TGTGCCAGCAGCCAAGAAGAGGGCAAGGGACCCCAGCATTTT. Its translation is CASSQEEGKGPQHF.

This chain uses TRBV3-1 (or the pseudogene TRBV3-2) with TRBJ2-3, with a tentative D call TRBD2 (5 bases). The ends were cut back, 3 bases at V and 1 base at J, with 11 bases in the middle. The germline V gene encodes CDR1 LGHDT and CDR2 YNNKEL (reference sequence). CDR3 length equals 15 residues. The CDR3 sequence: CASSHHGVGTDTQYF. The DNA of the CDR3 is TGTGCCAGCAGCCATCACGGGGTTGGCACAGATACGCAGTATTTT.

CDR3 sequence reads: CASSLGRGSGNTIYF. CDR3 in DNA: TGTGCCAGCAGCTTAGGAAGAGGGTCTGGAAACACCATATATTTT. The chain employs TRBV7-9 and TRBJ1-3; D is uncertain. Between the trimmed V and J ends, which lost 1 base and 1 base, there was a span of 8 bases. The CDR3 contains 15 residues. Germline V CDR1 and CDR2: SEHNR, FQNEAQ (reference sequence).

This clone was observed a single time. The CDR3 DNA reads as TGCAGTGCCTGGGGAGCCTACGAGCAGTACTTC. Its protein is CSAWGAYEQYF. V usage is TRBV20-1 and J usage is TRBJ2-7; TRBD2 is a possible D gene (5 bases). CDR1 DFQATT and CDR2 SNEGSKA come from the germline V gene (reference sequence). The CDR3 extends over 11 amino acids. V was trimmed by 6 bases and J by 2 bases, leaving 8 bases between them.

This clone was recorded at least ten times. The chain combines TRBV7-9 with TRBJ2-5; 9 bases align to TRBD2. Germline trimming cut 5 bases from V and 4 bases from J; bases unmatched to any gene: 8. The CDR3 has 15 amino acids. From germline, CDR1 is SEHNR and CDR2 FQNEAQ (reference sequence). DNA for the CDR3: TGTGCCAGCAGCCTCCTTAGCGGGAGTCGAGAGACCCAGTACTTC. It specifies CASSLLSGSRETQYF. The variable domain in full, with the rest retrieved from reference TRBV7-9 and TRBJ2-5, is DTGVSQNPRHKITKRGQNVTFRCDPISEHNRLYWYRQTLGQGPEFLTYFQNEAQLEKSRLLSDRFSAERPKGSFSTLEIQRTEQGDSAMYLCASSLLSGSRETQYFGPGTRLLVL.

This clone was seen a few times. Written as DNA, the CDR3 is TGTGCCAGCAGCTTGATGACGAACACTGAAGCTTTCTTT. Amino acid sequence: CASSLMTNTEAFF. The rearrangement links TRBV5-8 to TRBJ1-1; D not certain. The V gene lost 1 base and the J gene lost 1 base, with 5 bases spanning the gap. Germline-derived CDR1 and CDR2 are SGHTS and YDEGEE. The CDR3 has 13 amino acids.

A remark on this clone: This CDR3 is also generated by other DNA sequences in the sample. This rearrangement joins TRBV18 to TRBJ2-3, with a tentative D call TRBD1 (6 bases). This CDR3 contains 14 residues. From germline, CDR1 is KGHSH and CDR2 LQKENI. Between the trimmed V and J ends, which lost 6 bases and 0 bases, there was a span of 10 bases. CDR3 coding DNA: TGTGCCAGCTCTACCCAGGGGAGCACAGATACGCAGTATTTT. Translated, it gives CASSTQGSTDTQYF.

This clone appeared a few times. The V gene is TRBV6-2 or TRBV6-3, the J gene TRBJ2-2, with 13 bases aligning to TRBD2. This CDR3 is 20 amino acids long. Germline CDR1 MNHEY, CDR2 SVGEGT. V shed 2 bases and J 1 base; nucleotides not matched to a gene: 10. The CDR3 loop reads CASSYGAGLAGHKNTGELFF. DNA of the CDR3: TGTGCCAGCAGTTACGGTGCGGGACTAGCGGGGCATAAGAACACCGGGGAGCTGTTTTTT.

V gene TRBV13 combines with J gene TRBJ1-1; no reliable D call. The CDR3 is 14 amino acids. Trimming took 2 bases from V and 1 from J, leaving 8 bases between them. Germline V gene data show CDR1 as PRHDT and CDR2 as FYEKMQ (reference sequence). The CDR3 spells CASSLQGRNTEAFF. The CDR3 coding sequence is TGTGCCAGCAGCTTACAAGGCAGGAACACTGAAGCTTTCTTT.

There are many counts of this clone. The chain couples TRBV2 to TRBJ1-5; TRBD1 might be the D (5 bases). The CDR3 is made up of 15 amino acids. V lost 0 bases and J 4 bases, leaving 10 bases between the germline ends. Germline loops: CDR1 SNHLY, CDR2 FYNNEI. CDR3 bases: TGTGCCAGCAGTGAAGCAGGGGTCGGGAATCAGCCCCAGCATTTT. As protein: CASSEAGVGNQPQHF.